This is a list of T cell receptor beta chains from one sample in a study of CD8 T cells in Susac syndrome. TCRdb analysed the immunoSEQ multiplex PCR reads with MiXCR anew, one entry per CDR3 protein. The top ten hold 0.15% of the sample, which has some 190,000 distinct CDR3 sequences, approximately 94% seen once. What was sequenced was CD4+ T cells from PBMCs. These receptors were taken from a human donor with Susac syndrome. The CDR3 runs from the conserved cysteine through the conserved F or W. The D gene is left open where the match is weak. The size field is filled for only some rows; it gives once, few, many or a size class.

V gene	D gene	clone size	J gene	CDR3 protein	CDR3 DNA
TRBV9	.	.	TRBJ2-7	CASSVSAVSNEQYF	TGTGCCAGCAGCGTATCGGCGGTGTCCAACGAGCAGTACTTC
TRBV15	.	.	TRBJ1-5	CATSSRVGVRSQPQHF	TGTGCCACCAGCAGCCGCGTTGGGGTTCGGAGTCAGCCCCAGCATTTT
TRBV12-3/TRBV12-4	.	.	TRBJ2-5	CASSIGDQEAQYF	TGTGCCAGCAGTATCGGGGACCAAGAGGCCCAGTACTTC
TRBV5-1	.	.	TRBJ2-5	CASSLELKPGEYF	TGCGCCAGCAGCTTGGAGCTAAAGCCAGGGGAATACTTC
TRBV20-1	.	.	TRBJ2-7	CSARGSGATPGEYF	TGCAGTGCTAGAGGTTCAGGGGCGACCCCCGGGGAGTACTTC
TRBV6-1	.	.	TRBJ2-7	CASSEVEGQHYEQYF	TGTGCCAGCAGTGAAGTGGAGGGACAGCACTACGAGCAGTACTTC
TRBV3-1	TRBD2	.	TRBJ2-1	CASSLTPSGALNNEQFF	TGTGCCAGCAGCCTGACACCTAGCGGAGCCCTAAACAATGAGCAGTTCTTC
TRBV10-3	.	.	TRBJ2-7	CAISAGPDLEQYF	TGTGCCATCAGTGCGGGACCTGACTTAGAGCAGTACTTC
TRBV6-6	.	.	TRBJ1-6	CASSYTSGDNSPLHF	TGTGCCAGCAGTTACACGTCAGGGGATAATTCACCCCTCCACTTT
TRBV28	TRBD2	.	TRBJ2-7	CASSWPGGVYEQYF	TGTGCCAGCAGTTGGCCGGGGGGGGTCTACGAGCAGTACTTC
TRBV25-1	.	.	TRBJ1-2	CASSDAPYGYTF	TGTGCCAGCAGTGATGCCCCCTATGGCTACACCTTC
TRBV7-2	.	.	TRBJ2-7	CASSRGASYEQYF	TGTGCCAGTTCAAGGGGGGCCTCCTACGAGCAGTACTTC
TRBV6-5	TRBD1	.	TRBJ1-5	CASSPTGVPNQPQHF	TGTGCCAGCAGCCCCACAGGGGTCCCCAATCAGCCCCAGCATTTT
TRBV20-1	.	.	TRBJ1-6	CSAQSGWNSPLHF	TGCAGTGCTCAGTCGGGCTGGAATTCACCCCTCCACTTT
TRBV7-2	.	.	TRBJ2-1	CASSLPSYNEQFF	TGTGCCAGCAGCTTGCCTTCCTACAATGAGCAGTTCTTC
TRBV30	.	.	TRBJ1-2	CAWERDRDIIYGYTF	TGTGCCTGGGAAAGAGACCGGGACATCATCTATGGCTACACCTTC
TRBV30	TRBD2	.	TRBJ2-5	CALTSGGAQKTQYF	TGTGCTTTAACTAGCGGGGGGGCCCAAAAGACCCAGTACTTC
TRBV9	.	.	TRBJ1-4	CASSVGSSNEKLFF	TGTGCCAGCAGCGTAGGCAGTTCTAATGAAAAACTGTTTTTT
TRBV6-2/TRBV6-3	.	.	TRBJ2-1	CASSYHPDSYNEQFF	TGTGCCAGCAGTTACCACCCGGACTCCTACAATGAGCAGTTCTTC
TRBV20-1	.	.	TRBJ2-3	CSARAGDTQYF	TGCAGTGCTAGAGCCGGAGATACGCAGTATTTT
TRBV10-3	.	.	TRBJ1-5	CAISESGNQPQHF	TGTGCCATCAGTGAGTCAGGGAATCAGCCCCAGCATTTT
TRBV18	TRBD1	.	TRBJ2-7	CASSPGTGAYEQYF	TGTGCCAGCTCACCAGGGACAGGGGCCTACGAGCAGTACTTC
TRBV3-1	.	.	TRBJ2-1	CASSPSSAASEQFF	TGTGCCAGCAGCCCCTCGAGCGCGGCTAGTGAGCAGTTCTTC
TRBV7-2	.	.	TRBJ1-2	CASSLNLRSYGYTF	TGTGCCAGCAGCTTAAACCTCAGGTCCTATGGCTACACCTTC
TRBV6-5	.	.	TRBJ1-1	CASSYGYPPGDTEAFF	TGTGCCAGCAGTTACGGCTATCCCCCGGGGGACACTGAAGCTTTCTTT
TRBV2	.	.	TRBJ1-2	CASSEALGGYTF	TGTGCCAGCAGTGAAGCGCTTGGTGGCTACACCTTC
TRBV3-1	.	.	TRBJ2-7	CASSQGVEPNEQYF	TGTGCCAGCAGCCAAGGAGTGGAGCCAAACGAGCAGTACTTC
TRBV9	.	few	TRBJ2-7	CASSVGASYEQYF	TGTGCCAGCAGCGTAGGAGCCTCCTACGAGCAGTACTTC
TRBV24-1	TRBD1	once	TRBJ2-3	CATSERDSPQGTQYF	TGTGCCACCAGTGAAAGGGACAGCCCTCAGGGAACGCAGTATTTT
TRBV7-2	TRBD1	.	TRBJ1-1	CASSADRATEAFF	TGTGCCAGCAGCGCTGACAGGGCCACTGAAGCTTTCTTT
TRBV20-1	TRBD1	once	TRBJ2-3	CSAWTGGTDTQYF	TGCAGTGCTTGGACAGGGGGCACAGATACGCAGTATTTT
TRBV11-1	TRBD2	once	TRBJ2-1	CASSLDRRGGLDEQFF	TGTGCCAGCAGCTTAGACCGGCGGGGGGGCCTGGATGAGCAGTTCTTC
TRBV7-2	.	.	TRBJ1-1	CASSLGPPGVNTEAFF	TGTGCCAGCAGCTTAGGCCCCCCAGGGGTGAACACTGAAGCTTTCTTT
TRBV5-1	.	.	TRBJ2-5	CASSLATGRRQETQYF	TGCGCCAGCAGCTTGGCGACAGGGAGGAGGCAAGAGACCCAGTACTTC
TRBV7-9	.	.	TRBJ1-1	CASSLAASGEAFF	TGTGCCAGCAGCTTAGCGGCATCGGGTGAAGCTTTCTTT
TRBV18	.	.	TRBJ2-7	CASSIKTDRRIEQYF	TGTGCCAGCTCAATAAAGACTGACAGGCGTATTGAGCAGTACTTC
TRBV20-1	.	.	TRBJ2-2	CSARDTAGVTGELFF	TGCAGTGCTAGAGATACAGCGGGCGTCACCGGGGAGCTGTTTTTT
TRBV14	TRBD1	.	TRBJ1-1	CASSPVGTGQTEAFF	TGTGCCAGCAGCCCGGTAGGGACAGGGCAGACTGAAGCTTTCTTT
TRBV25-1	.	.	TRBJ1-6	CASSEFRADTYNSPLHF	TGTGCCAGCAGTGAATTTCGGGCAGATACCTATAATTCACCCCTCCACTTT
TRBV19	.	.	TRBJ1-1	CASQGARTEAFF	TGTGCGAGTCAAGGGGCGCGGACTGAAGCTTTCTTT
TRBV6-6	.	.	TRBJ2-7	CASSPGASYEQYF	TGTGCCAGCAGCCCAGGGGCGAGCTACGAGCAGTACTTC
TRBV12-3/TRBV12-4	.	few	TRBJ1-2	CASSLNRGYGYTF	TGTGCCAGCAGTTTAAATCGGGGGTATGGCTACACCTTC
TRBV13	.	.	TRBJ1-6	CASSPLSSPPHF	TGTGCCAGCAGCCCACTGTCTTCACCCCCCCACTTT
TRBV6-2/TRBV6-3	.	.	TRBJ2-5	CASSYAAAHPTQYF	TGTGCCAGCAGTTACGCCGCCGCGCACCCCACCCAGTACTTC
TRBV28	.	.	TRBJ1-1	CASSGPGPGTEAFF	TGTGCCAGCAGTGGCCCTGGTCCGGGCACTGAAGCTTTCTTT
TRBV6-5	TRBD2	.	TRBJ2-7	CASSYLGGKGSYEQYF	TGTGCCAGCAGTTATTTGGGGGGGAAAGGATCCTACGAGCAGTACTTC
TRBV5-1	TRBD2	.	TRBJ2-5	CASSLDLSGASQETQYF	TGCGCCAGCAGCTTGGATCTTAGCGGGGCCTCCCAAGAGACCCAGTACTTC
TRBV3-1	TRBD2	.	TRBJ2-7	CASSSRTSGGYEQYF	TGTGCCAGCAGCTCCCGGACTAGCGGGGGCTACGAGCAGTACTTC
TRBV28	.	.	TRBJ2-7	CASRAGDLFYEQYF	TGTGCCAGCAGGGCAGGGGACCTCTTCTACGAGCAGTACTTC
TRBV29-1	.	.	TRBJ1-1	CSVLKTAGDVGAFF	TGCAGCGTTCTTAAAACCGCGGGGGACGTCGGAGCTTTCTTT
TRBV9	.	.	TRBJ2-3	CASSVEGGSTDTQYF	TGTGCCAGCAGCGTAGAAGGGGGTAGCACAGATACGCAGTATTTT
TRBV3-1	.	.	TRBJ1-2	CASSLTDRNYGYTF	TGTGCCAGCAGCCTGACCGACAGGAACTATGGCTACACCTTC
TRBV5-4	.	.	TRBJ2-5	CASSLSGVTPQETQYF	TGTGCCAGCAGCTTGTCAGGGGTTACCCCCCAAGAGACCCAGTACTTC
TRBV12-3/TRBV12-4	.	.	TRBJ2-7	CASSTVQVSYEQYF	TGTGCCAGCAGTACCGTCCAGGTCTCCTACGAGCAGTACTTC
TRBV20-1	.	once	TRBJ1-2	CSASLGQIYGYTF	TGCAGTGCTAGCTTAGGACAGATCTATGGCTACACCTTC
TRBV11-3	.	.	TRBJ2-7	CASSPDNGPDYEQYF	TGTGCCAGCAGCCCTGACAATGGGCCGGACTACGAGCAGTACTTC